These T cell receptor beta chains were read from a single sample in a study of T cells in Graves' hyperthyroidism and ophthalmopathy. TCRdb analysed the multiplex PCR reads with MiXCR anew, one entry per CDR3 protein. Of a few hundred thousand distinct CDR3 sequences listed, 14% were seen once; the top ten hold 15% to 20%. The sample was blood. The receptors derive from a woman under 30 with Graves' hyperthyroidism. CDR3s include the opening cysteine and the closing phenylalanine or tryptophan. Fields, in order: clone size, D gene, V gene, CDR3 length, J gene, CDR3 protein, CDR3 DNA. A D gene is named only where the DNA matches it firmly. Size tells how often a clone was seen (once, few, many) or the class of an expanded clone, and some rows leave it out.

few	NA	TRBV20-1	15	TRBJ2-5	CSARDQGTRKETQYF	TGCAGTGCTAGAGATCAGGGGACGCGAAAAGAGACCCAGTACTTC
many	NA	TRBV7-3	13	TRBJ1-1	CASSRGRNTEAFF	TGTGCCAGCAGCCGGGGTCGAAACACTGAAGCTTTCTTT
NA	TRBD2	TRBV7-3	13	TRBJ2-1	CASSLAGRSEQFF	TGTGCCAGCAGCCTCGCCGGGAGGAGTGAGCAGTTCTTC
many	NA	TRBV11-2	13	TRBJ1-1	CASSLEGTGEAFF	TGTGCCAGCAGCTTAGAGGGTACGGGAGAAGCTTTCTTT
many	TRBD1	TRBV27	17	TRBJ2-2	CASMVGQGPVRGGELFF	TGTGCCAGCATGGTGGGACAGGGGCCGGTCAGGGGCGGGGAGCTGTTTTTT
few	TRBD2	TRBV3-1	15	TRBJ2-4	CASSQLLAGANIQYF	TGTGCCAGCAGCCAACTACTAGCGGGAGCAAACATTCAGTACTTC
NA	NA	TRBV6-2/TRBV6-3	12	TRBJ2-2	CATRGATGELFF	TGTGCCACCCGAGGGGCGACCGGGGAGCTGTTTTTT
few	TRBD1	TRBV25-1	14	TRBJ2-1	CASTDRGRGNEQFF	TGTGCCAGCACCGACAGGGGGCGCGGGAATGAGCAGTTCTTC
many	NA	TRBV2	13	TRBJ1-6	CASLGLGVPPLHF	TGTGCCAGCTTGGGACTCGGCGTTCCACCCCTCCACTTT
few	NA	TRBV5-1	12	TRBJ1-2	CASTPDGGGYTF	TGCGCCAGCACCCCAGATGGGGGTGGCTACACCTTC
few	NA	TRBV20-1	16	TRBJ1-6	CSAVEAGSSYNSPLHF	TGCAGTGCGGTAGAAGCAGGGAGCTCCTATAATTCACCCCTCCACTTT
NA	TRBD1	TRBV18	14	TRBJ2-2	CASSQDRVTGELFF	TGTGCCAGCTCACAGGACAGGGTCACCGGGGAGCTGTTTTTT
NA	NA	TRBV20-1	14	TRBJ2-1	CSASWELSYNEQFF	TGCAGTGCTAGTTGGGAACTTTCTTACAATGAGCAGTTCTTC
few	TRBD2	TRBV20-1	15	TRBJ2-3	CSATGTSEVADTQYF	TGCAGTGCCACCGGGACTAGCGAGGTGGCAGATACGCAGTATTTT
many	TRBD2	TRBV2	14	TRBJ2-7	CASWRGTGWDEQYF	TGTGCCAGCTGGCGGGGGACTGGATGGGACGAGCAGTACTTC
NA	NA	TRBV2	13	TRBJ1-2	CASSVRGNYGYTF	TGTGCCAGCAGTGTACGAGGGAACTATGGCTACACCTTC
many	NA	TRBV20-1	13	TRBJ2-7	CSASLAPTYEQYF	TGCAGTGCTAGTCTAGCGCCTACCTACGAGCAGTACTTC
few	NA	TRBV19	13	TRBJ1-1	CASSPDYWGEAFF	TGTGCCAGTAGTCCGGATTATTGGGGGGAAGCTTTCTTT
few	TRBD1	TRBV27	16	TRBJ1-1	CASSKGQGAGGTEAFF	TGTGCCAGCAGTAAGGGACAGGGGGCTGGGGGAACTGAAGCTTTCTTT
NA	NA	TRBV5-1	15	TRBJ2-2	CASSIRDQNTGELFF	TGCGCCAGCAGCATCCGGGACCAAAACACCGGGGAGCTGTTTTTT
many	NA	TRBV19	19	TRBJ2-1	CASSFLVRLAPSSYNEQFF	TGTGCCAGTAGTTTCCTAGTCCGACTTGCCCCGTCCTCCTACAATGAGCAGTTCTTC
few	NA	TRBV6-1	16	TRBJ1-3	CAGSYDQLGSGNTIYF	TGTGCCGGCAGTTATGACCAATTGGGGTCTGGAAACACCATATATTTT
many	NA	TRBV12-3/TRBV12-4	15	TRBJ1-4	CASSSVPGEGEKLFF	TGTGCCAGCAGTTCAGTCCCAGGGGAGGGTGAAAAACTGTTTTTT
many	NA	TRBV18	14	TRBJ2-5	CASSPPASQETQYF	TGTGCCAGCTCACCACCGGCCAGTCAAGAGACCCAGTACTTC
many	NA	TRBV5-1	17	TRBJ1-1	CASSLTIGRVGRTEAFF	TGCGCCAGCAGCTTGACCATCGGGAGGGTAGGTCGGACTGAAGCTTTCTTT
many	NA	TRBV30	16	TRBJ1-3	CAWSVHLRDSGNTIYF	TGTGCCTGGAGTGTACATCTGAGGGATTCTGGAAACACCATATATTTT
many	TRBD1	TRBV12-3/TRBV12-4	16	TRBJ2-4	CASSFTPGTGLLFQYF	TGTGCCAGCAGTTTCACTCCCGGGACAGGGCTCCTTTTTCAGTACTTC
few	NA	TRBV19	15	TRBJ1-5	CASSIGAVSNQPQHF	TGTGCCAGTAGTATAGGGGCGGTTAGCAATCAGCCCCAGCATTTT
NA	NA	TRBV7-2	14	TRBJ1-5	CASSPSRGGQPQHF	TGTGCCAGCAGCCCTAGCAGGGGTGGGCAGCCCCAGCATTTT
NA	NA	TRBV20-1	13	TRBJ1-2	CSAGEYRDYGYTF	TGCAGTGCCGGGGAATACAGGGACTATGGCTACACCTTC
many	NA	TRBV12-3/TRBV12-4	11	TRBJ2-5	CASSYGETQYF	TGTGCCAGCAGTTATGGAGAGACCCAGTACTTC
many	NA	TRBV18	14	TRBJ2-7	CASSPTAGSAEQYF	TGTGCCAGCTCACCAACGGCAGGGTCGGCCGAGCAGTACTTC
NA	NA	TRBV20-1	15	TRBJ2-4	CSARHRGSIQNIQYF	TGCAGTGCTAGGCATCGGGGTAGTATCCAAAACATTCAGTACTTC
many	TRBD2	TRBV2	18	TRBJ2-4	CASTMGLAGGRGKNIQYF	TGTGCCAGCACCATGGGACTAGCGGGAGGGCGCGGCAAAAACATTCAGTACTTC
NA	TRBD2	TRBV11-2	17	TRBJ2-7	CASSLGRNSGSSYEQYF	TGTGCCAGCAGCTTAGGCAGAAATAGCGGGAGTAGCTACGAGCAGTACTTC
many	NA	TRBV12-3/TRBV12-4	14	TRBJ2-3	CASSLLGHTDTQYF	TGTGCCAGCAGCTTATTGGGGCACACAGATACGCAGTATTTT
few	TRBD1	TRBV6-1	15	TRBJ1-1	CASSAPGQLNTEAFF	TGTGCCAGCAGTGCCCCGGGACAGTTGAACACTGAAGCTTTCTTT
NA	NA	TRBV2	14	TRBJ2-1	CASSRTTREDEQFF	TGTGCCAGCAGCCGGACTACGCGCGAGGATGAGCAGTTCTTC
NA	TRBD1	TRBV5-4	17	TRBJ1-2	CASSHDGNRGRNYGYTF	TGTGCCAGCAGCCACGACGGGAACAGGGGGCGAAACTATGGCTACACCTTC
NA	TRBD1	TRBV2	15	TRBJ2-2	CASSDRVGNTGELSF	TGTGCCAGCTCGGACAGGGTCGGGAACACCGGGGAGCTGTCTTTT